This record concerns one TCR beta chain sequence. The data originate from a study of blood T cells in healthy people across ages. Primed by a sample-barcoded 5' primer and a J-beta primer mix, a second PCR proceeded for about 7 to 12 cycles. Paired-end reads containing CDR3 totaled no fewer than 3 million for each sample. TCRdb analysed the 5' RACE reads with MiXCR anew, one entry per CDR3 protein. The sample has around 1.5 million distinct CDR3 sequences, approximately 59% seen once. Extracted total RNA amounted to at least 6 micrograms for each sample. The CDR3 contains 17 residues. CDR1 is MGHRA and CDR2 is YSYEKL in the germline V gene. Trimming left V 2 bases short and J 3 bases short, with 20 bases between.

This sequence originates from a man in his late teens or twenties in good health. The V gene is TRBV4-1, the J gene TRBJ2-7, with D unresolved. Sequencing input: blood. The CDR3 DNA follows: TGCGCCAGCAGCCAAAAACCCAGGTATAACAGCCACTACGAGCAGTACTTC. Translating gives CASSQKPRYNSHYEQYF.